This T cell receptor beta chain is from a study of T cell repertoires in cytomegalovirus infection. At the level of the study: CMV epitopes that were recently identified and HLA-C-restricted were used alongside well-studied HLA-B-restricted ones. Evidence of both CMV infection and a matching HLA type came from public TCR beta signatures.

CDR1 is SGHTA and CDR2 is FQGNSA in the germline V gene. Trimming shortened V by 5 bases and J by 6 bases, and 18 bases separated the two germline ends. The CDR3 spans 15 residues. Study outcomes and limitations: The cumulative frequency of public TCR beta families distinguished individuals who carried CMV together with the relevant HLA. HLA-C-restricted, CMV-specific TCR beta clonotypes were dominant ex vivo.

One entry per CDR3 protein results from TCRdb running MiXCR on the reads. The table shows about 830,000 distinct CDR3 sequences, with 32% occurring only once. In the case of this clonotype: Its matching antigen is unknown.

The chain carries TRBV7-2 and TRBJ2-3, with D unclear. Sequencing was performed on cultured CD8+ T cells from PBMCs, taken from culture after CMV antigen stimulation. This receptor was taken from a human donor in good health (CMV status not recorded). Some clones in this sample may be carry-over from other donors' samples. This chain's CDR3 is CASSTRRPSRDTQYF. Written as DNA, the CDR3 is TGTGCCAGCAGCACCCGACGCCCTTCTAGGGATACGCAGTATTTT.